The clone carrying this TCR beta chain occurred many times. The antigen is undetermined. MiXCR, applied by TCRdb to the 5' RACE reads, yields one record per CDR3 protein. In the table there are some 150,000 distinct CDR3 sequences, roughly 6.3% of which are singletons. This CDR3 contains 13 residues. V lost 6 bases, J lost 8 bases, and 6 bases stayed unmatched. This specimen belongs to a study of T-cell memory formation after mild COVID-19. Study-level background: TCR clusters were mostly donor specific.

Study-wide points: The study found balanced CD4/CD8 in clones contracting day 15 to 85 and a CD4+ lean in later expanders. The CD4+ clones that contracted clustered mainly within CM and EM, and the CD8+ clones concentrated in EMRA.

The chain recombines TRBV12-3 or TRBV12-4 with TRBJ1-2, with 10 bases fitting TRBD1. Sequenced: PBMCs or a T cell subset sorted from them (not recorded which). The TCR comes from an adult woman who had mild COVID-19 (a few samples of this study predate the infection). Cell type and time point are not known. This CDR3 reads CASRSTGGQGYTF. CDR3 DNA sequence: TGTGCCAGCAGGTCGACAGGGGGCCAAGGCTACACCTTC.